This T cell receptor (beta chain) was recovered during a study of T cells expressing NK-cell markers. Across the whole study: Investigators obtained TCR beta repertoires from sorted CD3+CD56+NKG2C+, CD3+CD56+NKG2C- and CD3+CD56-NKG2C+ T cells. In the group of eight sequenced donors, seven were HCMV-seropositive and one was seronegative. The study's findings and limits: NKG2C+ dominant clonotype frequencies in a handful of donors were about 1.0-7.5% of CD8+ T cells.

Beta-chain TCR cDNA was generated via 5'RACE template switching with UMIs. TCRdb re-called the 5' RACE reads; one entry per CDR3 protein, DNA not given. The sample yields roughly 450,000 distinct CDR3 sequences, of which the top ten take up 1.4%. Note on this clonotype: Antigen specificity is unknown.

Germline V lookup: CDR1 SGHNT, CDR2 YENEEA. The CDR3 length is 19 residues. The sequenced material came from blood T cells: a sorted CD56 or NKG2C T cell subset, CD4+ or CD8+ T cells, or bulk PBMC T cells (not recorded which). J is TRBJ2-1 and V is TRBV11-3; TCRdb designates TRBD1, a call that cannot be tested without DNA. This TCR was sampled from a woman aged 50 to 60 in good health. The CDR3 loop is CASSFPGLGATNQYNEQFF.